This is a list of T cell receptor beta chains from one sample in a study of OX40 agonist ivuxolimab in advanced cancers. Repertoires were generated with immunoSEQ multiplex PCR, while TCRdb's copy carries only in-frame clones and drops some. Found here are 30,000 to 45,000 clones, 85% to 90% of them singletons; the top ten hold roughly 13%. The sequences come from CD4+ or CD8+ T cells sorted from blood, collected in a trial of the OX40 agonist ivuxolimab. These receptors were obtained from an adult with an advanced solid tumor such as melanoma, head and neck, liver or kidney cancer. Both conserved end residues are part of each CDR3. The D gene is left open where the match is weak. Some rows have no size entry. The others give once, few or many, or a class for an expanded clone.

clone_size,d_call,j_call,cdr3_length,v_call,cdr3_aa,cdr3_nt
-,-,TRBJ1-2,14,TRBV27,CASSSPSVNYGYTF,TGTGCCAGCAGTTCCCCCAGCGTGAACTATGGCTACACCTTC
-,TRBD2,TRBJ2-1,16,TRBV9,CASSRRTSGDYNEQFF,TGTGCCAGCAGCCGACGGACTAGCGGGGATTACAATGAGCAGTTCTTC
-,TRBD1,TRBJ1-5,16,TRBV19,CASSLYGTGVNQPQHF,TGTGCCAGTAGTCTTTACGGAACAGGGGTCAATCAGCCCCAGCATTTT
-,TRBD1,TRBJ1-2,9,TRBV11-2,CASSRSGGF,TGTGCCAGCAGCCGATCAGGGGGATTC
medium-sized,TRBD1,TRBJ2-2,14,TRBV5-6,CASSWGQYTGELFF,TGTGCCAGCAGCTGGGGACAGTACACCGGGGAGCTGTTTTTT
-,-,TRBJ2-1,15,TRBV18,CASSPPGDIYNEQFF,TGTGCCAGCTCACCACCCGGGGACATCTACAATGAGCAGTTCTTC
-,-,TRBJ2-2,14,TRBV27,CASSKQGYTGELFF,TGTGCCAGCAGCAAACAGGGTTACACCGGGGAGCTGTTTTTT
-,-,TRBJ2-5,14,TRBV19,CATKRWTDQETQYF,TGTGCCACCAAAAGATGGACAGACCAAGAGACCCAGTACTTC
few,TRBD1,TRBJ1-1,18,TRBV4-2,CASSQEPLDRVGNTEAFF,TGTGCCAGCAGCCAAGAACCCCTCGACAGGGTTGGGAACACTGAAGCTTTCTTT
-,-,TRBJ1-1,16,TRBV28,CASSLYQGSMNTEAFF,TGTGCCAGCAGTTTATACCAGGGATCTATGAACACTGAAGCTTTCTTT
-,-,TRBJ2-5,15,TRBV28,CASSLGRDSQETQYF,TGTGCCAGCAGTTTAGGCCGGGACTCGCAAGAGACCCAGTACTTC
-,TRBD2,TRBJ2-7,13,TRBV10-2,CASSGGLAYEQYF,TGCGCCAGCAGTGGGGGACTAGCCTACGAGCAGTACTTC
-,TRBD2,TRBJ2-7,14,TRBV6-6,CASSYSGLVYEQYF,TGTGCCAGCAGTTACTCCGGACTAGTCTACGAGCAGTACTTC
-,TRBD2,TRBJ2-1,16,TRBV5-1,CASSSRAGASYNEQFF,TGCGCCAGCAGCTCCCGAGCGGGAGCCTCCTACAATGAGCAGTTCTTC
-,-,TRBJ1-3,15,TRBV27,CASSLGPSSGNTIYF,TGTGCCAGCAGTTTGGGCCCAAGCTCTGGAAACACCATATATTTT
-,-,TRBJ2-7,13,TRBV27,CASSLKGGYEQYF,TGTGCCAGCAGTTTAAAAGGGGGCTACGAGCAGTACTTC
-,-,TRBJ2-2,13,TRBV11-2,CASTPEGTGELFF,TGTGCCAGCACCCCGGAGGGAACCGGGGAGCTGTTTTTT
-,TRBD1,TRBJ1-5,15,TRBV19,CASSDRVWSNQPQHF,TGTGCCAGTAGCGACAGGGTTTGGAGCAATCAGCCCCAGCATTTT
-,-,TRBJ2-3,15,TRBV7-8,CASSLPEISTDTQYF,TGTGCCAGCAGCTTACCAGAGATCAGCACAGATACGCAGTATTTT
-,-,TRBJ2-5,15,TRBV2,CASSDPSAKQETQYF,TGTGCCAGCAGTGATCCTAGCGCCAAACAAGAGACCCAGTACTTC
once,-,TRBJ1-4,15,TRBV9,CASSVGGGAGEKLFF,TGTGCCAGCAGCGTCGGGGGGGGCGCTGGTGAAAAACTGTTTTTT
once,-,TRBJ2-7,14,TRBV15,CATSRGIETYEQYF,TGTGCCACCAGCAGGGGGATTGAGACCTACGAGCAGTACTTC
-,-,TRBJ2-7,16,TRBV7-8,CASSFLGPGGDYEQYF,TGTGCCAGCAGCTTCCTAGGCCCAGGGGGGGACTACGAGCAGTACTTC